This T cell receptor beta chain was captured by sequencing in a study of blood T cell repertoires in COVID-19. Study overall: From the United States, Italy and Spain came samples of acute and convalescent COVID-19. PBMCs, B-cell-depleted T cells, or T cells provided the cDNA or gDNA that made up the material.

The cohort comprised adults aged about 18 to 90 years residing in under 30 US areas. Methods used by the authors: Reference gene primer amplification gave estimated nucleated cell counts. The data were produced by immunoSEQ multiplex PCR, yet TCRdb's version contains in-frame clones alone and is incomplete. The V and J calls and clone size are taken from that table; D and trimming were inferred from the DNA. The table shows 150,000 to 200,000 clones, with approximately 92% occurring only once. V gave up 0 bases and J gave up 3 bases, with 9 bases separating them. Germline V lookup: CDR1 SGHRS, CDR2 YFSETQ. CDR3 length: 14 residues.

Sequencing was performed on PBMCs or T cells enriched from blood (not recorded which). J is TRBJ1-1 and V is TRBV5-1; the D is unclear. This TCR was sampled from a woman aged 40 to 50 with acute COVID-19. CDR3 in DNA: TGCGCCAGCAGCTTGGCCCCCGAGGACACTGAAGCTTTCTTT. Protein product: CASSLAPEDTEAFF.